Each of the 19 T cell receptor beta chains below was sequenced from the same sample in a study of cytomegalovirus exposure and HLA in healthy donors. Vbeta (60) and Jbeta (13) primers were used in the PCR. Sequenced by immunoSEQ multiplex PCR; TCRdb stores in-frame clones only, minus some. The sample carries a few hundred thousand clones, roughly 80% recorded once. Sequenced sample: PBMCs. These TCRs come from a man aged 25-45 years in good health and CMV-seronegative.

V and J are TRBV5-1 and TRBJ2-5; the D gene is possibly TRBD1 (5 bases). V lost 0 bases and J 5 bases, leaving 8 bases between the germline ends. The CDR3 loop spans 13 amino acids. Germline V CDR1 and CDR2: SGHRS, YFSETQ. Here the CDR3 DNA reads TGCGCCAGCAGCTTGGCAGGGCCCGAGACCCAGTACTTC. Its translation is CASSLAGPETQYF. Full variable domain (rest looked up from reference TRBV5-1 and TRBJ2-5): KAGVTQTPRYLIKTRGQQVTLSCSPISGHRSVSWYQQTPGQGLQFLFEYFSETQRNKGNFPGRFSGRQFSNSRSEMNVSTLELGDSALYLCASSLAGPETQYFGPGTRLLVL.

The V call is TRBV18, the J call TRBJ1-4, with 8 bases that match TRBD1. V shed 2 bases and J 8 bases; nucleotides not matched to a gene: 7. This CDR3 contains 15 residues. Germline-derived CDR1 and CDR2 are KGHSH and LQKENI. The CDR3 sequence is CASSPKDREREKLFF. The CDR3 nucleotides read TGTGCCAGCTCACCAAAGGACAGGGAAAGGGAAAAACTGTTTTTT. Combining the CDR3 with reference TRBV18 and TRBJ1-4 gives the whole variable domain NAGVMQNPRHLVRRRGQEARLRCSPMKGHSHVYWYRQLPEEGLKFMVYLQKENIIDESGMPKERFSAEFPKEGPSILRIQQVVRGDSAAYFCASSPKDREREKLFFGSGTQLSVL.

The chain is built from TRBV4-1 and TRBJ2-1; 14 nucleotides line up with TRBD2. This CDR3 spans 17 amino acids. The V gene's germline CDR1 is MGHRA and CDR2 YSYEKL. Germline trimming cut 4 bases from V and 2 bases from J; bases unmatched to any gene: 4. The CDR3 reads CASSLGLAGGPYNEQFF. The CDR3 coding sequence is TGCGCCAGCAGCCTTGGACTAGCGGGGGGTCCCTACAATGAGCAGTTCTTC.

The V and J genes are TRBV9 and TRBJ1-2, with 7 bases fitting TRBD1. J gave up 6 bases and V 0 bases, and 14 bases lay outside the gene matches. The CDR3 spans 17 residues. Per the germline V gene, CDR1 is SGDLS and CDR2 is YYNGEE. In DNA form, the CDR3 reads TGTGCCAGCAGCGTAGGGGGTATGGGGTTCCAGGGGGATGGCTACACCTTC. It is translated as CASSVGGMGFQGDGYTF. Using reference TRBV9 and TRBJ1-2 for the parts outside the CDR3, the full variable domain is DSGVTQTPKHLITATGQRVTLRCSPRSGDLSVYWYQQSLDQGLQFLIQYYNGEERAKGNILERFSAQQFPDLHSELNLSSLELGDSALYFCASSVGGMGFQGDGYTFGSGTRLTVV.

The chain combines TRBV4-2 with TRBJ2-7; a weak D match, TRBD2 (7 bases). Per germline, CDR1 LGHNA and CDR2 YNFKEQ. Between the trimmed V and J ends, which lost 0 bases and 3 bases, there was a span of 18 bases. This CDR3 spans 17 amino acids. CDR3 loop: CASSQEGGAGAFYEQYF. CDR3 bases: TGTGCCAGCAGCCAAGAAGGTGGTGCGGGGGCCTTCTACGAGCAGTACTTC.

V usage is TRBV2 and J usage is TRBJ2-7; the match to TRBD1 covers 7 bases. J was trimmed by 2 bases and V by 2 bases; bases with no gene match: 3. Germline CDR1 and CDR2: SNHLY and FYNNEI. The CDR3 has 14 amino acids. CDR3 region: CASSETGVTYEQYF. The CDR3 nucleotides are TGTGCCAGCAGTGAAACAGGGGTAACCTACGAGCAGTACTTC.

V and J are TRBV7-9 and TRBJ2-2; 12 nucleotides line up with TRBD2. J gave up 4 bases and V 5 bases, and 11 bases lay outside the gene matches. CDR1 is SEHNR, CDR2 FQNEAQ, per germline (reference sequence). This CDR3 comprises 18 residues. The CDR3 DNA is TGTGCCAGCAGCGACCCTAGCGGGGGGGCCGTTGGCACCGGGGAGCTGTTTTTT. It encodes CASSDPSGGAVGTGELFF.

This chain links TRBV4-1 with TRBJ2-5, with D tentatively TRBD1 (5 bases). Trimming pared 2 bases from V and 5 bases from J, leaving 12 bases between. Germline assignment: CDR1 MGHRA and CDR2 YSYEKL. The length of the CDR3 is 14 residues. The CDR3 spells CASSQQGLMETQYF. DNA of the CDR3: TGCGCCAGCAGCCAACAGGGCCTGATGGAGACCCAGTACTTC.

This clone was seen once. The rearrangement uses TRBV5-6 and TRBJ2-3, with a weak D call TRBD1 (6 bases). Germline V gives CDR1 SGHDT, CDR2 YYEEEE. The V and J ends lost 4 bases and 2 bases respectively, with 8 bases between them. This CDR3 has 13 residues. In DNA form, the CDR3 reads TGTGCCAGCAGCCTGGGACACACAGATACGCAGTATTTT. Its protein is CASSLGHTDTQYF.

CDR3 loop: CASSSVLGGAESSYEQYF. In DNA, the CDR3 is TGTGCCAGCAGCTCCGTTTTGGGGGGAGCGGAAAGCTCCTACGAGCAGTACTTC. The V gene is TRBV7-9, the J gene TRBJ2-5; TRBD2 might be the D (6 bases). Gene TRBJ2-7 matches the end of the DNA better, so the J call may be wrong. The germline V gene encodes CDR1 SEHNR and CDR2 FQNEAQ (reference sequence). The CDR3 is made up of 18 amino acids.

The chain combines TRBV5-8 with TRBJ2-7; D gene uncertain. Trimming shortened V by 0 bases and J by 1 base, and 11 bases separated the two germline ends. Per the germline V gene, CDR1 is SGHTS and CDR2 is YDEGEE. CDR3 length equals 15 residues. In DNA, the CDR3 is TGTGCCAGCAGCTTGGTGGGCGTCCATTCCTACGAGCAGTACTTC. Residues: CASSLVGVHSYEQYF.

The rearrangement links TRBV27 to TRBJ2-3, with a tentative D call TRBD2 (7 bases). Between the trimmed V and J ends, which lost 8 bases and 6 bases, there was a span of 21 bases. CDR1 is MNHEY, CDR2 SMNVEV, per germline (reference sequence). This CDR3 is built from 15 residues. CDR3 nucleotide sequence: TGTGCCAGCGGCAGGTTTGCGGGGGCGGTCGATACGCAGTATTTT. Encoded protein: CASGRFAGAVDTQYF.

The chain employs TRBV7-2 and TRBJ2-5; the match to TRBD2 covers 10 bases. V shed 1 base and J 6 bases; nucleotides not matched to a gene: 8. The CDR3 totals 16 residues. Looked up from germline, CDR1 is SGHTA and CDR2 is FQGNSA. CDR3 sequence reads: CASSLGGSGGLKTQYF. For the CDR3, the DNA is TGTGCCAGCAGCTTAGGAGGTAGCGGGGGGTTAAAGACCCAGTACTTC.

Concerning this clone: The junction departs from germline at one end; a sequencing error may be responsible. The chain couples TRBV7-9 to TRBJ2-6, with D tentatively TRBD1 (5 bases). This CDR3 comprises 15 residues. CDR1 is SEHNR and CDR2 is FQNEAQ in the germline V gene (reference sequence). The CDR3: CASSQGVSGASVLTF. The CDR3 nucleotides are TGTGCCAGTTCCCAGGGTGTCTCTGGGGCCAGCGTCCTGACTTTC.

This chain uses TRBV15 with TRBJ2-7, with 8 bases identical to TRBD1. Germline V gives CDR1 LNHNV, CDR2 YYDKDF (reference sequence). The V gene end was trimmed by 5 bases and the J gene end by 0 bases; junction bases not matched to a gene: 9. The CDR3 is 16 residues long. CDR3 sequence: CATSSNRDRSSYEQYF. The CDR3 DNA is TGTGCCACCAGCTCAAACCGGGACAGGTCCTCCTACGAGCAGTACTTC.

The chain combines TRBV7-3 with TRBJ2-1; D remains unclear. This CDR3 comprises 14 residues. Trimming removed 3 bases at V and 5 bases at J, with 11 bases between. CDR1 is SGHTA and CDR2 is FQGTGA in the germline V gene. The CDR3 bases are TGTGCCAGCAGCTTTGGCCGTTCCGACAATGAGCAGTTCTTC. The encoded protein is CASSFGRSDNEQFF.

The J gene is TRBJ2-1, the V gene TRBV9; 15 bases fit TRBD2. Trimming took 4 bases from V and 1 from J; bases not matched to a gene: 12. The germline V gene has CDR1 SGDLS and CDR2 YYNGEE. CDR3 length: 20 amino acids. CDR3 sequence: CASSLGTSGGSRDSYNEQFF. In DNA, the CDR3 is TGTGCCAGCAGCCTAGGGACTAGCGGGGGGAGCCGAGATTCCTACAATGAGCAGTTCTTC.

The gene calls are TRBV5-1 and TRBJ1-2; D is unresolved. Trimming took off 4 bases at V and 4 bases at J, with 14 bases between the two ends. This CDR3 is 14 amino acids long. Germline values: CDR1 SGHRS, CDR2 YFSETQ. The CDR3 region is CASSTGEGIYGYTF. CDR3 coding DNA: TGCGCCAGCAGCACCGGGGAGGGAATCTATGGCTACACCTTC.

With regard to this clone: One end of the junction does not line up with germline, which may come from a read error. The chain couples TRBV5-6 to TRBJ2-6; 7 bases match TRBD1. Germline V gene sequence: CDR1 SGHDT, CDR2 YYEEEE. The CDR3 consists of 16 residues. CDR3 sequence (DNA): TGTGCCAGCAGCGTAGACAGGGCTCTAGTGGCCAGCGTCCTGACTTTC. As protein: CASSVDRALVASVLTF.